Listed below are T cell receptor beta chains from one sample, sequenced in a study of control samples from healthy donors and cancer patients. The assay was immunoSEQ multiplex PCR, and TCRdb's table has in-frame clones only and misses some. The sample contains just over 20,000 clones, less than 90% of which appear only once. The source material was PBMCs. The receptors stem from a man aged 55 to 70 with colorectal cancer. CDR3s include the opening cysteine and the closing phenylalanine or tryptophan. Each record gives: V gene, D gene, clone size, J gene, CDR3 length, CDR3 DNA, CDR3 protein. The D gene is left open where the match is weak. Only part of the rows carry a size: once, few, many, or a class if the clone is expanded.

>TRBV30|NA|NA|TRBJ2-2|15
TGTGCCTGGAGTGAGGAGCGCCTATGGGCCGGGGAGCTGTTTTTT
CAWSEERLWAGELFF
>TRBV6-5|NA|NA|TRBJ2-2|15
TGTGCCAGCAGGCCCTCGGGAGCAAACACCGGGGAGCTGTTTTTT
CASRPSGANTGELFF
>TRBV7-6|NA|NA|TRBJ2-3|16
TGTGCCAGCAGCTTAGGGGCGGGGAGGAGCACAGATACGCAGTATTTT
CASSLGAGRSTDTQYF
>TRBV10-1|TRBD1|NA|TRBJ1-2|16
TGCGCCAGCAGTGATGCCCACGGGACAGGGCCCTATGGCTACACCTTC
CASSDAHGTGPYGYTF
>TRBV5-5|TRBD1|once|TRBJ2-2|16
TGTGCCAGCAGCTTGATGGGACAGGGGACCACCGGGGAGCTGTTTTTT
CASSLMGQGTTGELFF
>TRBV7-9|NA|NA|TRBJ1-1|14
TGTGCCAGCAGCCACAGGGTTACCGGGACTGAAGCTTTCTTT
CASSHRVTGTEAFF
>TRBV6-1|NA|NA|TRBJ2-7|14
TGTGCCAGCAGTGAGGGGCTGGCCCCCTACGAGCAGTACTTC
CASSEGLAPYEQYF
>TRBV19|NA|NA|TRBJ1-3|14
TGTGCCAGTCTTCGGGACCTCTCTGGAAACACCATATATTTT
CASLRDLSGNTIYF
>TRBV27|TRBD1|NA|TRBJ2-7|16
TGTGCCAGCAGTTTAACACCGGACAGGGCAGATGACGAGCAGTACTTC
CASSLTPDRADDEQYF
>TRBV6-5|TRBD1|NA|TRBJ1-1|12
TGTGCCAGCAGAGACCGGGACAGGAAAGCTTTCTTT
CASRDRDRKAFF
>TRBV7-8|NA|NA|TRBJ1-1|14
TGTGCCAGCAGCTTTGGGCTTACAAACACTGAAGCTTTCTTT
CASSFGLTNTEAFF
>TRBV5-5|NA|NA|TRBJ1-5|14
TGTGCCAGCAGCTTAGGACAGAGCAATCAGCCCCAGCATTTT
CASSLGQSNQPQHF
>TRBV6-4|NA|NA|TRBJ1-3|14
TGTGCCAGCAGTGACGGGGGGCTCGGAAACACCATATATTTT
CASSDGGLGNTIYF
>TRBV7-9|NA|NA|TRBJ1-2|13
TGTGCCAGCAGCCCCGGACAGAACTATGGCTACACCTTC
CASSPGQNYGYTF
>TRBV7-8|NA|NA|TRBJ1-2|15
TGTGCCAGCAGCTTAGTGGGACTCAATAACTATGGCTACACCTTC
CASSLVGLNNYGYTF
>TRBV18|TRBD1|NA|TRBJ1-1|14
TGTGCCAGCTCACTATCAACGGGACAGGGACGGGCTTTCTTT
CASSLSTGQGRAFF
>TRBV11-2|NA|NA|TRBJ1-3|16
TGTGCCAGCAGCTTCATCAGTAACGGGCGCGGAGACACCATATATTTT
CASSFISNGRGDTIYF
>TRBV5-1|TRBD1|once|TRBJ1-5|14
TGCGCCAGCAGCCCTTCACAGGGGCATCAGCCCCAGCATTTT
CASSPSQGHQPQHF
>TRBV5-6|NA|NA|TRBJ1-1|15
TGTGCCAGCAGCCCGATCGGACTTGGGTCTACTGAAGCTTTCTTT
CASSPIGLGSTEAFF
>TRBV30|NA|NA|TRBJ1-4|16
TGTGCCTGGAGTGTACCGTGGGTTTCAACTAATGAAAAACTGTTTTTT
CAWSVPWVSTNEKLFF
>TRBV6-1|NA|NA|TRBJ1-1|13
TGTGCCAGCAGTGACAGGGGGAACACTGAAGCTTTCTTT
CASSDRGNTEAFF
>TRBV14|NA|NA|TRBJ2-3|13
TGTGCCAGCAGCCAAGACAGTTTAGATACGCAGTATTTT
CASSQDSLDTQYF
>TRBV25-1|TRBD1|NA|TRBJ2-5|14
TGTGCCAGCGGAGTCTGTACAGGGGTTCCAACCCAGTACTTC
CASGVCTGVPTQYF
>TRBV10-3|NA|NA|TRBJ1-1|12
TGTGCCATCAGTGAAAGGGTTACTGAAGCTTTCTTT
CAISERVTEAFF
>TRBV24-1|NA|NA|TRBJ2-7|13
TGTGCCACCAGTGATCCACAGACCTACGAGCAGTACTTC
CATSDPQTYEQYF
>TRBV30|NA|NA|TRBJ1-6|15
TGTGCCTGGAGCCCCCTCGGGGCCTGGAATTCACCCCTCCACTTT
CAWSPLGAWNSPLHF
>TRBV6-6|NA|NA|TRBJ1-1|13
TGTGCCAGCAGTTACTCGATACTTTACAAAGCTTTCTTT
CASSYSILYKAFF
>TRBV10-3|TRBD2|NA|TRBJ2-2|15
TGTGCCATCAGGACTAGCGGGGGTTCTGCCGGGGAGCTGTTTTTT
CAIRTSGGSAGELFF
>TRBV4-1|TRBD1|few|TRBJ1-4|15
TGCGCCAGCAGCCCCGACAGGGGGCAGGGTGAAAAACTGTTTTTT
CASSPDRGQGEKLFF
>TRBV5-1|NA|NA|TRBJ2-2|14
TGCGCCAGCAGTTTTCAGGTGAACACCGGGGAGCTGTTTTTT
CASSFQVNTGELFF
>TRBV15|NA|NA|TRBJ1-1|16
TGTGCCACCAGCAGAGCCCTGGGGGCGCGGGGGACTGAAGCTTTCTTT
CATSRALGARGTEAFF
>TRBV7-2|NA|once|TRBJ1-1|15
TGTGCCAGCAGCTTTCAGGGGTCCGTGAACACTGAAGCTTTCTTT
CASSFQGSVNTEAFF
>TRBV4-1|NA|NA|TRBJ2-4|16
TGCGCCAGCAGCCCGCTTGGGCCCCTAGCCAAAAACATTCAGTACTTC
CASSPLGPLAKNIQYF
>TRBV2|NA|NA|TRBJ1-2|13
TGTGCCAGCAGTGAGGGTGGGCCGCGGGGCTACACCTTC
CASSEGGPRGYTF
>TRBV6-6|NA|NA|TRBJ2-4|13
TGTGCCTCGCGACGCACAGTCCTGGACATTCAGTACTTC
CASRRTVLDIQYF
>TRBV30|NA|NA|TRBJ1-1|13
TGTGCCTGGATCTGGCCTGGACGGTATGAAGCTTTCTTT
CAWIWPGRYEAFF
>TRBV6-5|NA|NA|TRBJ1-2|15
TGTGCCAGCAGTTACTCTGGAGACACCGTCTATGGCTACACCTTC
CASSYSGDTVYGYTF
>TRBV29-1|NA|NA|TRBJ1-2|12
TGCAGCGTTTCGGGTCTTAACTATGGCTACACCTTC
CSVSGLNYGYTF
>TRBV19|NA|few|TRBJ2-2|14
TGTGCCAGTAGTAGTAGCGTATGGACCGGGGAGCTGTTTTTT
CASSSSVWTGELFF
>TRBV5-1|NA|few|TRBJ1-2|14
TGCGCCAGCAGCAGAACAGGAGCTAACTATGGCTACACCTTC
CASSRTGANYGYTF
>TRBV25-1|TRBD2|NA|TRBJ2-2|17
TGTGCCAGCAGTGTTTCCCTAGCGGGGGAGAACACCGGGGAGCTGTTTTTT
CASSVSLAGENTGELFF
>TRBV2|TRBD1|NA|TRBJ2-7|12
TGTGCCAGCACCCGGGACAGCCTCGAGCAGTACTTC
CASTRDSLEQYF
>TRBV5-1|NA|NA|TRBJ2-3|15
TGCGCCAGCAGCTTTGCTCAGGGTAACACAGATACGCAGTATTTT
CASSFAQGNTDTQYF
>TRBV7-9|TRBD2|NA|TRBJ2-3|16
TGTGCCAGCAGCCCAGGAGTAGCGGGGGGCCAAGATACGCAGTATTTT
CASSPGVAGGQDTQYF
>TRBV19|NA|once|TRBJ2-3|12
TGTGCCAGTAGTATCGAAGGGGATACGCAGTATTTT
CASSIEGDTQYF
>TRBV5-6|TRBD1|once|TRBJ1-2|15
TGTGCCAGCAGCTCTGACAGGGGAGGGAACTATGGCTACACCTTC
CASSSDRGGNYGYTF
>TRBV18|NA|NA|TRBJ1-1|14
TGTGCCAGCTCAACTCGACAGTTTGAGGGTGAAGCTTTCTTT
CASSTRQFEGEAFF
>TRBV18|NA|NA|TRBJ2-3|16
TGTGCCAGCTCACCAGGATGGGGGGCCCCCACAGATACGCAGTATTTT
CASSPGWGAPTDTQYF